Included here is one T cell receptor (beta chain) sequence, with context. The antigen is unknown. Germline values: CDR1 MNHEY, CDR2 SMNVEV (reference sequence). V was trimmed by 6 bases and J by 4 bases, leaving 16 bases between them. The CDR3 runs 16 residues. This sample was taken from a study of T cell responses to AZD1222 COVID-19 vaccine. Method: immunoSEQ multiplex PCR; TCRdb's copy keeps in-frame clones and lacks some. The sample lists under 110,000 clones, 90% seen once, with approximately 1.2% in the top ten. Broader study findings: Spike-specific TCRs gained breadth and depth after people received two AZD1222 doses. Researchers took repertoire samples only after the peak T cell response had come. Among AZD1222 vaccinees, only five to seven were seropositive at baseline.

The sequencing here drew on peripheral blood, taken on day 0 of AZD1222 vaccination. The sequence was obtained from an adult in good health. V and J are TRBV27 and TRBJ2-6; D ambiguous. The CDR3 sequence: CASRAYGETGANVLTF. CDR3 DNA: TGTGCCAGCAGGGCTTATGGTGAAACCGGGGCCAACGTCCTGACTTTC.